The sequence of this T cell receptor (beta chain) was determined in a study of PD-1 blockade in mismatch repair-deficient tumors. Across the study: Patients had over ten mismatch repair-deficient cancer types and were previously treated and progressing. Study observations and caveats: After pembrolizumab, tumor-resident clones rose rapidly, then generally contracted before radiologic responses.

In the case of this clone: Its antigen remains unknown.

The repertoire was sequenced with immunoSEQ multiplex PCR; TCRdb's copy has only in-frame clones and lacks some. The sample contains around 100,000 clones, around three quarters of which appear only once. PCR or immunohistochemistry showed mismatch repair deficiency in every enrolled patient. The TCR-sequenced patients were a few responders to pembrolizumab. The clonotype was recovered from an adult with mismatch repair-deficient cancer. The input for sequencing was peripheral blood, taken roughly 60 weeks after starting pembrolizumab.

The CDR3 region is CASSLPGSGGEQFF. CDR3 nucleotides: TGTGCCAGCAGTTTACCCGGATCAGGAGGTGAGCAGTTCTTC. The rearrangement joins TRBV27 to TRBJ2-1; D may be TRBD2 (5 bases). The CDR3 has 14 amino acids. The V end lost 2 bases, the J end lost 9 bases, and 14 bases lay between the germline ends. Germline lookup yields CDR1 MNHEY and CDR2 SMNVEV (reference sequence).